Presented here are 28 T cell receptor beta chains from one specimen sequenced in a study of blood T cell repertoires in COVID-19. Repertoires were generated with immunoSEQ multiplex PCR, while TCRdb's copy carries only in-frame clones and drops some. The sample consists of under 75,000 clones, roughly 90% of them appearing once. The material sequenced was peripheral blood. The receptors were gathered from a man between 50 and 59 years old with active COVID-19.

The chain couples TRBV7-6 to TRBJ2-1, with D possibly matching TRBD2 (6 bases). The CDR3 length is 12 residues. Germline V lookup: CDR1 SGHVS, CDR2 FNYEAQ. With 4 bases removed from V and 9 bases from J, the gap between germline ends came to 10 bases. CDR3 residues: CASSSLATEQFF. CDR3 nucleotides: TGTGCCAGCAGCTCCCTAGCGACTGAGCAGTTCTTC. Together with reference TRBV7-6 and TRBJ2-1, the CDR3 gives the full variable domain: GAGVSQSPRYKVTKRGQDVALRCDPISGHVSLYWYRQALGQGPEFLTYFNYEAQQDKSGLPNDRFSAERPEGSISTLTIQRTEQRDSAMYRCASSSLATEQFFGPGTRLTVL.

This clone was seen only once. The V and J genes are TRBV19 and TRBJ2-4; a possible D gene is TRBD2 (5 bases). Germline V gene sequence: CDR1 LNHDA, CDR2 SQIVND (reference sequence). The CDR3 length is 12 residues. The V end was cut by 6 bases, the J end by 3 bases, with 6 bases between. CDR3 bases: TGTGCCAGTAGCGGGGTCAAAAACATTCAGTACTTC. Its translation is CASSGVKNIQYF. The variable domain in full, with the rest retrieved from reference TRBV19 and TRBJ2-4, is DGGITQSPKYLFRKEGQNVTLSCEQNLNHDAMYWYRQDPGQGLRLIYYSQIVNDFQKGDIAEGYSVSREKKESFPLTVTSAQKNPTAFYLCASSGVKNIQYFGAGTRLSVL.

This clone showed up just a few times. The J gene is TRBJ2-2, the V gene TRBV7-9; 7 bases match TRBD2. The CDR3 extends over 17 amino acids. CDR1 is SEHNR, CDR2 FQNEAQ, per germline (reference sequence). The trim removed 7 bases at V and 5 bases at J, leaving 16 bases unmatched. The chain's CDR3 is CASTNAGRRGFTGELFF. CDR3 bases: TGTGCCAGCACCAACGCCGGGAGGCGGGGATTTACCGGGGAGCTGTTTTTT.

The chain combines TRBV5-8 with TRBJ2-7; D remains unclear. V was pared by 2 bases and J by 3 bases, with 6 bases between. Germline CDR1 is SGHTS and CDR2 is YDEGEE. There are 12 residues in the CDR3. The CDR3, as DNA: TGTGCCAGCAGCTTACTTAGCTACGAGCAGTACTTC. Its translation is CASSLLSYEQYF.

The gene calls are TRBV2 and TRBJ2-5; no clear D. This CDR3 comprises 13 residues. With 4 bases removed from V and 3 bases from J, the gap between germline ends came to 9 bases. The V gene's germline CDR1 is SNHLY and CDR2 FYNNEI. This chain's CDR3 is CASSVRGKETQYF. The CDR3 DNA is TGTGCCAGCAGTGTCCGAGGAAAAGAGACCCAGTACTTC.

The V call is TRBV6-5, the J call TRBJ2-7; the match to TRBD2 covers 8 bases. The CDR3 has 13 amino acids. Per germline, CDR1 MNHEY and CDR2 SVGAGI. V dropped 6 bases and J dropped 4; count of bases not matched to a gene: 5. The CDR3 DNA follows: TGTGCCAGCAGGAGCGGGGGCCCTTACGAGCAGTACTTC. This translates into CASRSGGPYEQYF.

V is TRBV6-5 and J is TRBJ1-6; tentative D call: TRBD1 (5 bases). CDR1 MNHEY and CDR2 SVGAGI come from the germline V gene. The CDR3 spans 12 residues. V lost 7 bases, J lost 14 bases, and 15 bases lay in between. The CDR3 is CASMTAPGSLHF. The DNA of the CDR3 is TGTGCCAGCATGACAGCCCCAGGGTCCCTCCACTTT.

The J gene is TRBJ1-5, the V gene TRBV5-1, with unresolved D. This CDR3 is 16 amino acids long. The V gene lost 1 base and the J gene lost 0 bases, with 11 bases spanning the gap. Germline V CDR1 and CDR2: SGHRS, YFSETQ. CDR3 region: CASSLNILDSNQPQHF. The CDR3, as DNA: TGCGCCAGCAGCTTGAATATTCTAGATAGCAATCAGCCCCAGCATTTT.

The chain couples TRBV10-3 to TRBJ2-3; TRBD2 aligns across 14 bases. CDR3 length equals 18 residues. Per germline, CDR1 ENHRY and CDR2 SYGVKD. After removal of 5 bases from V and 2 bases from J, the junction contained 9 bases not matched to a gene. The CDR3 spells CAISPTSGGVRTTDTQYF. Written as DNA, the CDR3 is TGTGCCATCAGTCCGACTAGCGGGGGGGTCCGAACCACAGATACGCAGTATTTT.

V gene TRBV19 combines with J gene TRBJ2-7; TRBD1 agrees at 10 bases. The length of the CDR3 is 14 residues. Germline CDR1 is LNHDA and CDR2 is SQIVND (reference sequence). V trimming: 4 bases; J trimming: 6 bases; junction bases outside the gene matches: 6. CDR3 loop: CASSRTGGSLEQYF. The CDR3 coding sequence is TGTGCCAGTAGTAGGACAGGGGGAAGTCTCGAGCAGTACTTC.

Only one count was recorded for this clone. The chain employs TRBV20-1 and TRBJ2-5; 7 bases match TRBD1. Germline trimming cut 3 bases from V and 1 base from J; bases unmatched to any gene: 2. Germline V lookup: CDR1 DFQATT, CDR2 SNEGSKA (reference sequence). The CDR3 runs 13 residues. The CDR3 DNA follows: TGCAGTGCTAGTGGACAGGTCCAAGAGACCCAGTACTTC. Translation gives CSASGQVQETQYF.

V and J are TRBV30 and TRBJ2-3, with TRBD2 matching over 11 bases. This CDR3 comprises 17 residues. Losses at the gene ends were 7 bases for V and 8 bases for J; bases not matched to a gene: 20. Germline loops: CDR1 GTSNPN, CDR2 SVGIG (reference sequence). CDR3 nucleotide sequence: TGTGCCTCGGTCATGGGGCTAGCGGGGGGAAACTACGGTACGCAGTATTTT. It yields the protein CASVMGLAGGNYGTQYF.

V and J are TRBV30 and TRBJ2-2, with 10 bases fitting TRBD2. This CDR3 is built from 18 residues. The trim removed 2 bases at V and 2 bases at J, leaving 11 bases unmatched. Looked up from germline, CDR1 is GTSNPN and CDR2 is SVGIG (reference sequence). In DNA, the CDR3 is TGTGCCTGGAGTCGGCTAGCGGGGGAGATTTTCAACACCGGGGAGCTGTTTTTT. It yields the protein CAWSRLAGEIFNTGELFF.

As DNA, the CDR3 is TGTGCCAGCAGTTATTACCGGGACTACCAAGAGACCCAGTACTTC. It encodes CASSYYRDYQETQYF. The rearrangement uses TRBV6-5 and TRBJ2-5; possibly TRBD2 for D (6 bases). Germline loops: CDR1 MNHEY, CDR2 SVGAGI. V gave up 3 bases and J gave up 0 bases, with 11 bases separating them. The CDR3 sequence is 15 residues long.

The V gene is TRBV12-5, the J gene TRBJ2-2; a weak D match, TRBD2 (6 bases). The CDR3 contains 17 residues. V lost 0 bases and J 0 bases, leaving 11 bases between the germline ends. Per germline, CDR1 LGHNT and CDR2 FRNRAP. The chain's CDR3 is CASGLVYGSSNTGELFF. CDR3 nucleotide sequence: TGTGCTAGTGGTTTGGTATACGGGAGTTCGAACACCGGGGAGCTGTTTTTT.

The gene calls are TRBV5-6 and TRBJ1-2; possible D gene TRBD1, 6 bases. In germline, CDR1 is SGHDT, CDR2 YYEEEE. The CDR3 runs to 13 residues. V shed 4 bases and J shed 7 bases, with 14 bases lying between them. Here the CDR3 DNA reads TGTGCCAGCAGCCAAGACAGGAGGAGTGGCTACACCTTC. Translated, it gives CASSQDRRSGYTF.

The V and J genes are TRBV5-4 and TRBJ2-5; possibly TRBD2 for D (6 bases). This CDR3 spans 16 amino acids. Germline assignment: CDR1 SGHNT and CDR2 YYREEE (reference sequence). V lost 4 bases to trimming and J lost 4 bases, with 20 bases between them. CDR3 loop: CASSPSGPTGGETQYF. The CDR3 DNA is TGTGCCAGCAGCCCATCCGGGCCTACCGGGGGAGAGACCCAGTACTTC.

This clone occurred once. The chain joins TRBV14 to TRBJ1-6; the D is unclear. The CDR3 is 15 residues long. Germline lookup yields CDR1 SGHDN and CDR2 FVKESK. The ends were cut back, 1 base at V and 10 bases at J, with 14 bases in the middle. CDR3 region: CASSQGTSTGSPLHF. CDR3 nucleotides: TGTGCCAGCAGCCAAGGGACGTCGACGGGATCACCCCTCCACTTT.

The chain employs TRBV3-1 (or the pseudogene TRBV3-2) and TRBJ2-7; weak D call: TRBD2 (5 bases). Trimming took off 1 base at V and 6 bases at J, with 22 bases between the two ends. Germline V gives CDR1 LGHDT, CDR2 YNNKEL (reference sequence). CDR3 length: 17 amino acids. CDR3 region: CASSQAQHVGSRGEQYF. DNA of the CDR3: TGTGCCAGCAGCCAAGCCCAGCATGTGGGCTCTCGGGGCGAGCAGTACTTC.

The gene calls are TRBV2 and TRBJ1-1; D call uncertain. V shed 3 bases and J shed 2 bases, with 7 bases lying between them. The CDR3 consists of 13 residues. Germline V gene sequence: CDR1 SNHLY, CDR2 FYNNEI. The CDR3 DNA follows: TGTGCCAGCAGTGAGGGCAGAAACACTGAAGCTTTCTTT. Translating it yields CASSEGRNTEAFF. Variable domain in full (rest from reference TRBV2 and TRBJ1-1): EPEVTQTPSHQVTQMGQEVILRCVPISNHLYFYWYRQILGQKVEFLVSFYNNEISEKSEIFDDQFSVERPDGSNFTLKIRSTKLEDSAMYFCASSEGRNTEAFFGQGTRLTVV.

For the CDR3, the DNA is TGTGCCAGCAGTATGACAGCGAACACTGAAGCTTTCTTT. Residues: CASSMTANTEAFF. The V call is TRBV27, the J call TRBJ1-1; D possibly corresponds to TRBD1 (5 bases). The germline V and J ends were trimmed by 5 bases and 1 base, with 8 bases remaining between them. Germline V gene lookup returns CDR1 MNHEY and CDR2 SMNVEV (reference sequence). The CDR3 spans 13 residues.

V gene TRBV27 combines with J gene TRBJ2-7, with 9 bases that match TRBD1. CDR3 size: 15 residues. Per germline, CDR1 MNHEY and CDR2 SMNVEV (reference sequence). Trimming at V came to 8 bases and at J to 7 bases, leaving 15 bases not matched to a gene. This CDR3 reads CASRPRDRDSIEQYF. CDR3 bases: TGTGCCAGCCGACCTAGGGACAGGGACTCAATTGAGCAGTACTTC.

The V and J genes are TRBV18 and TRBJ2-2; D is perhaps TRBD1 (6 bases). Trimming left V 1 base short and J 0 bases short, with 9 bases between. Germline V gene data show CDR1 as KGHSH and CDR2 as LQKENI. The CDR3 has 16 amino acids. This CDR3 reads CASSPQTGSNTGELFF. DNA for the CDR3: TGTGCCAGCTCACCACAAACAGGGTCGAACACCGGGGAGCTGTTTTTT.

This chain connects TRBV3-1 (or the pseudogene TRBV3-2) to TRBJ2-5; TRBD1 agrees at 7 bases. This CDR3 contains 16 residues. CDR1 LGHDT and CDR2 YNNKEL come from the germline V gene (reference sequence). V lost 1 base to trimming and J lost 5 bases; unmatched junction nucleotides: 10. This CDR3 reads CASSQGPGTASETQYF. For the CDR3, the DNA is TGTGCCAGCAGCCAAGGTCCCGGGACAGCCTCGGAGACCCAGTACTTC.

This clone was seen more than once but under ten times. The chain links TRBV6-2 or TRBV6-3 to TRBJ2-7; 9 bases map to TRBD1. Germline CDR1 and CDR2: MNHEY and SVGEGT. The CDR3 has 15 residues. V was clipped by 2 bases and J by 3 bases; unmatched bases: 5. The CDR3 region has the DNA TGTGCCAGCAGTTACAGCTGGACAGGGGACTACGAGCAGTACTTC. It codes for CASSYSWTGDYEQYF.

This chain links TRBV25-1 with TRBJ1-3, with 8 bases that match TRBD1. V gave up 5 bases and J gave up 2 bases; unmatched junction bases: 5. The CDR3 has 15 residues. CDR1 is MGHDK, CDR2 SYGVNS, per germline. CDR3 in amino acids: CASSPTTGAGNTIYF. The CDR3 DNA sequence: TGTGCCAGCAGTCCGACGACAGGGGCTGGAAACACCATATATTTT. Combining the CDR3 with reference TRBV25-1 and TRBJ1-3 gives the whole variable domain EADIYQTPRYLVIGTGKKITLECSQTMGHDKMYWYQQDPGMELHLIHYSYGVNSTEKGDLSSESTVSRIRTEHFPLTLESARPSHTSQYLCASSPTTGAGNTIYFGEGSWLTVV.

This chain links TRBV2 with TRBJ2-7; tentatively, D is TRBD1 (6 bases). CDR1 is SNHLY and CDR2 is FYNNEI in the germline V gene. V was clipped by 7 bases and J by 3 bases, with 13 bases between them. This CDR3 spans 13 amino acids. Here the CDR3 DNA reads TGTGCCAGCACCCGGGACACAGTCTACGAGCAGTACTTC. Translation gives CASTRDTVYEQYF.

A single count supports this clone. Other DNA sequences in this sample translate to the same CDR3. This sequence joins TRBV9 and TRBJ1-2; D is possibly TRBD1 (5 bases). CDR1 SGDLS and CDR2 YYNGEE come from the germline V gene. V was trimmed by 5 bases and J by 2 bases, leaving 16 bases between them. The length of the CDR3 is 15 residues. DNA for the CDR3: TGTGCCAGCAGTACCTCAGGGCTGGTGAACTATGGCTACACCTTC. Its translation: CASSTSGLVNYGYTF. Looking up the rest from reference TRBV9 and TRBJ1-2 gives the full variable domain: DSGVTQTPKHLITATGQRVTLRCSPRSGDLSVYWYQQSLDQGLQFLIQYYNGEERAKGNILERFSAQQFPDLHSELNLSSLELGDSALYFCASSTSGLVNYGYTFGSGTRLTVV.